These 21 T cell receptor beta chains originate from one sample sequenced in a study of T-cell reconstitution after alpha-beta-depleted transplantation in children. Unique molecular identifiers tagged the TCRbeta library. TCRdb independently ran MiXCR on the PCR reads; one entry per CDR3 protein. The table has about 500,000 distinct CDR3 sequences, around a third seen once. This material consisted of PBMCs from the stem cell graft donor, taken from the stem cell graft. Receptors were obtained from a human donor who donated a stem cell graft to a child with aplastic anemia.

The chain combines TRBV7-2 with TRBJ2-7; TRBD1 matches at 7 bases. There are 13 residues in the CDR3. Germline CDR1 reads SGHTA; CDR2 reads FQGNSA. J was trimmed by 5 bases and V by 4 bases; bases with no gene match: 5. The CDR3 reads CASSSYRGHEQYV. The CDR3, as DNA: TGTGCCAGCAGCTCTTACAGGGGCCACGAGCAGTACGTC.

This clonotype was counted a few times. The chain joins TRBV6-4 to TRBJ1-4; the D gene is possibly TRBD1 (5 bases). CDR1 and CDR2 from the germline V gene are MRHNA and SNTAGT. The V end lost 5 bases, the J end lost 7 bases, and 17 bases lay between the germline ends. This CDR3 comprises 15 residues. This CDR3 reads CASSPGEGEGEKLFF. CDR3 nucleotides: TGTGCCAGCAGTCCCGGCGAAGGGGAGGGTGAAAAACTGTTTTTT.

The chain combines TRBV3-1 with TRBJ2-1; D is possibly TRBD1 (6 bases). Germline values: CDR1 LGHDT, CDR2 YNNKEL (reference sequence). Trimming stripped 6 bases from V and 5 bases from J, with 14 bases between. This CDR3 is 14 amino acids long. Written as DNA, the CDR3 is TGTGCCAGCAGTCATCACAGGGTTGACAATGAGCAGTTCTTC. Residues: CASSHHRVDNEQFF.

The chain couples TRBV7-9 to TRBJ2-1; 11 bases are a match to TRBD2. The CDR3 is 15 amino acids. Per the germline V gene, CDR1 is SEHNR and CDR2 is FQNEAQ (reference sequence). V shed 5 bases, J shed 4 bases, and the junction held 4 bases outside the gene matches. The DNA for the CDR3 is TGTGCCAGCAGCCGACTAGCGGGAATGTACAATGAGCAGTTCTTC. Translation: CASSRLAGMYNEQFF.

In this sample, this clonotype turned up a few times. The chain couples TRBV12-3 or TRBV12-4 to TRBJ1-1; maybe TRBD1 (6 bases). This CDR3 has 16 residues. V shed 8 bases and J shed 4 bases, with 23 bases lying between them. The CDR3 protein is CASQLGAAFRRTEAFF. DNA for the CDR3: TGTGCCAGCCAATTGGGGGCGGCGTTTCGGCGCACTGAAGCTTTCTTT.

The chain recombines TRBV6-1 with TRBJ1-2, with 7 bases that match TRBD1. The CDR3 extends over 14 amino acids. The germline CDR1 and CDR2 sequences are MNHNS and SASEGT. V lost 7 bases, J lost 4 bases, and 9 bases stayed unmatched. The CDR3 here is CASTEGGSGYGYTF. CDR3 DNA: TGTGCCAGCACCGAAGGGGGCTCGGGCTATGGCTACACCTTC.

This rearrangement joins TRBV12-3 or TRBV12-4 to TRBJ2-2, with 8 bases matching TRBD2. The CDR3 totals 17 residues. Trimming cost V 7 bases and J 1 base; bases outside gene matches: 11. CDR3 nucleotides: TGTGCCAGCACCACGTCGGGGGGGAGGATGAACACCGGGGAGCTGTTTTTT. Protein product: CASTTSGGRMNTGELFF.

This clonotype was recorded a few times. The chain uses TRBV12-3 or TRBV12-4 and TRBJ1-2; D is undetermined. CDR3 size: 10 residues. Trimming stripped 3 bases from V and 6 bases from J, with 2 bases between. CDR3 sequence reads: CASSFDGYTF. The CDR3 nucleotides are TGTGCCAGCAGTTTTGATGGCTACACCTTC.

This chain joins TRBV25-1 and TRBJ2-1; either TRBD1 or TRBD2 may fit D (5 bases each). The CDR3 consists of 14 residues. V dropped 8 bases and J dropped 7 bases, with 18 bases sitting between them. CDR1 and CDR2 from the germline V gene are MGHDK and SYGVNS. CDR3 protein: CASSLAEGRNEQFF. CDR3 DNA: TGTGCCAGCTCCTTGGCAGAGGGGAGAAATGAGCAGTTCTTC.

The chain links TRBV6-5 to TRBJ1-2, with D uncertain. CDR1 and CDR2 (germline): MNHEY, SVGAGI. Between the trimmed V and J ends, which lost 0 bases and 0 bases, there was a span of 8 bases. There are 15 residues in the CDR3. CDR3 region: CASSYSMTSNYGYTF. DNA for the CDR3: TGTGCCAGCAGTTACTCGATGACATCTAACTATGGCTACACCTTC.

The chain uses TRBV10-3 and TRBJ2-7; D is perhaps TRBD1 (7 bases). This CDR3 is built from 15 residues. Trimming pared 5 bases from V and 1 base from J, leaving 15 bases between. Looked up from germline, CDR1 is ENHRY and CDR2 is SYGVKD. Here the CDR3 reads CAISMEPGGSYEQYF. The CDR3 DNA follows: TGTGCCATCAGTATGGAGCCAGGGGGGTCCTACGAGCAGTACTTC.

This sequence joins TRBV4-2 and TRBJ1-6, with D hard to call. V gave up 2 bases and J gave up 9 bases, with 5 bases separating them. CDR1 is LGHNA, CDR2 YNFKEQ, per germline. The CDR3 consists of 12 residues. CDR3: CASSQRRSPLHF. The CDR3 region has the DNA TGTGCCAGCAGCCAAAGGCGTTCACCCCTCCACTTT.

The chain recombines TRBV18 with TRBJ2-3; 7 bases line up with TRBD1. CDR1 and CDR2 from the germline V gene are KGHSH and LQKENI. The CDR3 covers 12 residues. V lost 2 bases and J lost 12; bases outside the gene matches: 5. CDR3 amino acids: CASSPMTGFQYF. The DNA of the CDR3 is TGTGCCAGCTCACCAATGACAGGGTTTCAGTATTTT.

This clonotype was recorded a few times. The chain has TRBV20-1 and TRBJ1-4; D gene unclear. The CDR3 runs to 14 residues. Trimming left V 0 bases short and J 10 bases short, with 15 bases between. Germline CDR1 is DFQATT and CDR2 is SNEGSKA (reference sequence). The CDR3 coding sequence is TGCAGTGCTAGAGATGAATTGCCCGAAGGAAAACTGTTTTTT. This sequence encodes CSARDELPEGKLFF.

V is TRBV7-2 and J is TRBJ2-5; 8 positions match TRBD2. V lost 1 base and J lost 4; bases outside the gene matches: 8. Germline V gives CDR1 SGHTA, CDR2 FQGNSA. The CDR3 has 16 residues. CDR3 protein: CASSLVWREALETQYF. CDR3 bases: TGTGCCAGCAGCTTAGTATGGCGGGAGGCTTTAGAGACCCAGTACTTC.

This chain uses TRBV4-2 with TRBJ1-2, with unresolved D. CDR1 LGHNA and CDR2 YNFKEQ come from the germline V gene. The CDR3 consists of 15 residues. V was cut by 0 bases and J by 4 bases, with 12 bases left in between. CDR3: CASSQDLTTSYGYTF. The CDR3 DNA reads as TGTGCCAGCAGCCAAGATCTCACCACTTCCTATGGCTACACCTTC.

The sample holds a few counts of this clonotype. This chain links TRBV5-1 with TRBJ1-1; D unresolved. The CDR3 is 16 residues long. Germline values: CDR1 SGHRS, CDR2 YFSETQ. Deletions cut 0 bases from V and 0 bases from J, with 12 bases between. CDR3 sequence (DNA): TGCGCCAGCAGCTTGGGACCGTCGTTCATGAACACTGAAGCTTTCTTT. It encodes CASSLGPSFMNTEAFF.

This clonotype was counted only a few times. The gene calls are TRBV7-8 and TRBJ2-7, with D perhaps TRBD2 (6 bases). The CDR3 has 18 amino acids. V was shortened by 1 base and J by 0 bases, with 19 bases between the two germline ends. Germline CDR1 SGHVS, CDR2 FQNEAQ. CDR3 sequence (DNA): TGTGCCAGCAGCTTAGTGAGTGTAGGAGGGTCCAGCTCCTACGAGCAGTACGTC. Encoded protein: CASSLVSVGGSSSYEQYV.

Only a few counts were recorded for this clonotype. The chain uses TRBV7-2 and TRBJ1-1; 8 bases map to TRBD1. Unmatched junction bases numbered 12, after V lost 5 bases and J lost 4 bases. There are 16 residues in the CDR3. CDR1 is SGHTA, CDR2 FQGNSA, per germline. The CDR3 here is CASSPWAGGGGTEAFF. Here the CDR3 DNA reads TGTGCCAGCAGCCCGTGGGCAGGGGGCGGGGGCACTGAAGCTTTCTTT. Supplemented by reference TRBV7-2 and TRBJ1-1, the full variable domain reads GAGVSQSPSNKVTEKGKDVELRCDPISGHTALYWYRQSLGQGLEFLIYFQGNSAPDKSGLPSDRFSAERTGGSVSTLTIQRTQQEDSAVYLCASSPWAGGGGTEAFFGQGTRLTVV.

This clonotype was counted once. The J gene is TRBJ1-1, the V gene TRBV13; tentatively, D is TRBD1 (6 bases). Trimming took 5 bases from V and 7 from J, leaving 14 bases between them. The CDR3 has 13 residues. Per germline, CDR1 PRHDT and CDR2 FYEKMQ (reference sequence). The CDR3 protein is CASSPSGENEAFF. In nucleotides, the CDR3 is TGTGCCAGCAGCCCGTCAGGGGAAAATGAAGCTTTCTTT.

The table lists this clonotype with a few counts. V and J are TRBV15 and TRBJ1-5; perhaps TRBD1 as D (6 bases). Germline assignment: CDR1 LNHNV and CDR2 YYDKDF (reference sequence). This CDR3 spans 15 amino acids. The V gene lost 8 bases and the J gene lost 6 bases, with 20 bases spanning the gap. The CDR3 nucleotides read TGTGCCACCGGGTTGTCGTTGGGGGCGTTTCAGCCCCAGCATTTT. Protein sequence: CATGLSLGAFQPQHF.